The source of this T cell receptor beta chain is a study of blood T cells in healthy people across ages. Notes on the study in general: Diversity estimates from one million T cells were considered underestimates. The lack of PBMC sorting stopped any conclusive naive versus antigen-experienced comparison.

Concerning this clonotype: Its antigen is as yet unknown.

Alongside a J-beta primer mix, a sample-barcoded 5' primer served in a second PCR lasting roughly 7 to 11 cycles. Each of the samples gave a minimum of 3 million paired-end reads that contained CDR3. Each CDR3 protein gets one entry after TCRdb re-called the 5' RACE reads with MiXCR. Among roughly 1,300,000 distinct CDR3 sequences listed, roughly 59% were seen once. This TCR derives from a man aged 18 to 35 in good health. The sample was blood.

CDR3 nucleotides: TGTGCCAGCAGCTTATACGGCGGGAGGGGGTACGAGCAGTACTTC. Its protein is CASSLYGGRGYEQYF. The gene calls are TRBV7-2 and TRBJ2-7; 9 bases line up with TRBD2. Germline V gene data show CDR1 as SGHTA and CDR2 as FQGNSA. V dropped 2 bases and J dropped 4; count of bases not matched to a gene: 6. The length of the CDR3 is 15 residues.